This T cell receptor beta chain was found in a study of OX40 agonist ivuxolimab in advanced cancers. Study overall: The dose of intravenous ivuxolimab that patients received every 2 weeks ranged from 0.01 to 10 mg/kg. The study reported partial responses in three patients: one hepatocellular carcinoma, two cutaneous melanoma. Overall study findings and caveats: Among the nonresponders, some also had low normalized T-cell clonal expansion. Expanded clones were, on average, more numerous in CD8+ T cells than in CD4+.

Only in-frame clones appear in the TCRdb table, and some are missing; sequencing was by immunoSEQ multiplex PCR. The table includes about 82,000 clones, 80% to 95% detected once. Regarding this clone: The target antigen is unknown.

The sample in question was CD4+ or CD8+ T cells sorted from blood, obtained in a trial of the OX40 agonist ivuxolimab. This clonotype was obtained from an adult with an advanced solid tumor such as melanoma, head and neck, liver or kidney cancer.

CDR3: CASINRGNEQFF. The CDR3 nucleotides are TGTGCCAGCATCAACAGGGGTAATGAGCAGTTCTTC. This sequence joins TRBV6-6 and TRBJ2-1; 7 nucleotides line up with TRBD1. This CDR3 has 12 amino acids. Germline V gives CDR1 MNHNY, CDR2 SVGAGI (reference sequence). V was pared by 7 bases and J by 7 bases, with 4 bases of the junction left unmatched.